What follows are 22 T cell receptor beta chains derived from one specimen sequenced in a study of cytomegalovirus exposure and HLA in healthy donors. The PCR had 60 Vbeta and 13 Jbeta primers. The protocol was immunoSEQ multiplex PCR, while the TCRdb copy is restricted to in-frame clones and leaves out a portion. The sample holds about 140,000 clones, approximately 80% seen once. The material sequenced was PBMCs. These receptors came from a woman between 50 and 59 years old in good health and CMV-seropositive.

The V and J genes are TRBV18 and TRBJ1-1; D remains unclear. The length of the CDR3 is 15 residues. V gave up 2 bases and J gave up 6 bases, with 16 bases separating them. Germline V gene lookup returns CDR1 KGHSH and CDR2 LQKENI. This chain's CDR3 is CASSPAAGRGPEAFF. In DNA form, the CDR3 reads TGTGCCAGCTCACCAGCTGCAGGACGGGGTCCTGAAGCTTTCTTT.

CDR3 in amino acids: CASSPTGNEQYF. The CDR3 DNA reads as TGTGCCAGCAGCCCTACAGGGAACGAGCAGTACTTC. The chain links TRBV4-2 to TRBJ2-7; a possible D gene is TRBD1 (6 bases). Germline values: CDR1 LGHNA, CDR2 YNFKEQ. V shed 4 bases and J shed 5 bases, with 9 bases lying between them. This CDR3 contains 12 residues.

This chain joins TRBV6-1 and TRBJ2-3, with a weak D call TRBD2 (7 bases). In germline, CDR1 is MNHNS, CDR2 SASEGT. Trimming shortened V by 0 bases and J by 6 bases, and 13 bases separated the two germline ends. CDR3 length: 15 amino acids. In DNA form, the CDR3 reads TGTGCCAGCAGTGAAGCGGGGGGGCAGGGGGATACGCAGTATTTT. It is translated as CASSEAGGQGDTQYF.

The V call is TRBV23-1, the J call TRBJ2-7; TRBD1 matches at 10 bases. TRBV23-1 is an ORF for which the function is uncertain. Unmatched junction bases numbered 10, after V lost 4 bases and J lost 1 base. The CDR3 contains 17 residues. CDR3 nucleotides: TGCGCCAGCAGTCCGCGGGACAGGGGTCCGCAGTCCTACGAGCAGTACTTC. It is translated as CASSPRDRGPQSYEQYF.

This chain's CDR3 is CASSRVEAGEETQYF. The DNA for the CDR3 is TGTGCCAGTAGCCGGGTTGAAGCGGGGGAAGAGACCCAGTACTTC. This chain uses TRBV19 with TRBJ2-5, with 8 bases aligning to TRBD2. Per germline, CDR1 LNHDA and CDR2 SQIVND (reference sequence). This CDR3 comprises 15 residues. After removal of 6 bases from V and 3 bases from J, the junction contained 9 bases not matched to a gene.

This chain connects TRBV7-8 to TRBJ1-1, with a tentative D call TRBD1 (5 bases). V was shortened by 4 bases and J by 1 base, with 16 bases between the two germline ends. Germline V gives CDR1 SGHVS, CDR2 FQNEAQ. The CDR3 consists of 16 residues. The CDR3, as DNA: TGTGCCAGCAGCTGGTCAGGGTTCCCTTCGAACACTGAAGCTTTCTTT. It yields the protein CASSWSGFPSNTEAFF.

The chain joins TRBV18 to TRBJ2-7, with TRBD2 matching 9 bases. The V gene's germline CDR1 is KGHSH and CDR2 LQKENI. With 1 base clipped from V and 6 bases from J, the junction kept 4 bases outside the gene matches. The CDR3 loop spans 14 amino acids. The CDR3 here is CASSPQREDGEQYF. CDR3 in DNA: TGTGCCAGCTCACCACAGCGGGAGGATGGCGAGCAGTACTTC.

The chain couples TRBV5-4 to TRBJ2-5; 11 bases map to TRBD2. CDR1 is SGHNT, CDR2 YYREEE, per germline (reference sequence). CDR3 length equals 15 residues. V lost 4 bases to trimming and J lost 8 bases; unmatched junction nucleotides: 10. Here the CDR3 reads CASSTGASGGLTQYF. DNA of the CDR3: TGTGCCAGCAGCACTGGTGCTAGCGGGGGGCTCACCCAGTACTTC.

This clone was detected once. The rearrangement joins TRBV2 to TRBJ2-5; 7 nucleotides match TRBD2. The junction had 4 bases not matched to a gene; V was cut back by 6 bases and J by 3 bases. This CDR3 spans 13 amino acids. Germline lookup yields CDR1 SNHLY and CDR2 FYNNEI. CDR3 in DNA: TGTGCCAGCAGGGTGCGGGGGAAAGAGACCCAGTACTTC. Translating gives CASRVRGKETQYF.

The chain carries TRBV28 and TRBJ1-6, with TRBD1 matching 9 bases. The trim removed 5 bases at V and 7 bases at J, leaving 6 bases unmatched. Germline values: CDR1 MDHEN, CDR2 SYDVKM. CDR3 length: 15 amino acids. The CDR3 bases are TGTGCCAGCAGTACAGGGGGCCATGGGAATTCACCCCTCCACTTT. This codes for CASSTGGHGNSPLHF.

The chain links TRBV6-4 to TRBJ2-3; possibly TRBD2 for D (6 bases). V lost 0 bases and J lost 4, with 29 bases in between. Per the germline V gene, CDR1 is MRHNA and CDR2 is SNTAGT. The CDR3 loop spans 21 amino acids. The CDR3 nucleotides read TGTGCCAGCAGTGACTCAAGGTCTATGAGGGCGGAGGGTTTCGGTTCAGATACGCAGTATTTT. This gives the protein CASSDSRSMRAEGFGSDTQYF.

The CDR3 here is CASSLSPPGTGSLMNTEAFF. CDR3 coding DNA: TGTGCCAGCAGTTTATCTCCCCCTGGTACAGGGTCCTTAATGAACACTGAAGCTTTCTTT. This sequence joins TRBV28 and TRBJ1-1, with D perhaps matching TRBD1 (6 bases). Germline-derived CDR1 and CDR2 are MDHEN and SYDVKM. This CDR3 comprises 20 residues. Trimming pared 1 base from V and 0 bases from J, leaving 24 bases between.

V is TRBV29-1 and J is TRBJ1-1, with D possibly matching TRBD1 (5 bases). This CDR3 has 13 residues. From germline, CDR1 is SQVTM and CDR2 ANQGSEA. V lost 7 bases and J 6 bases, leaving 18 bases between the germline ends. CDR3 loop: CSAQRGDGSEAFF. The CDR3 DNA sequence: TGCAGCGCCCAGCGGGGGGACGGCTCTGAAGCTTTCTTT.

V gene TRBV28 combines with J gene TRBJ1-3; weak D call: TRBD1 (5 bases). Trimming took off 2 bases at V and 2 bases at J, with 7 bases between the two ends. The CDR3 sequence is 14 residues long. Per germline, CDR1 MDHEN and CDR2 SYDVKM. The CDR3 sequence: CASSLIGAGNTIYF. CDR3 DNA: TGTGCCAGCAGTTTAATAGGGGCTGGAAACACCATATATTTT.

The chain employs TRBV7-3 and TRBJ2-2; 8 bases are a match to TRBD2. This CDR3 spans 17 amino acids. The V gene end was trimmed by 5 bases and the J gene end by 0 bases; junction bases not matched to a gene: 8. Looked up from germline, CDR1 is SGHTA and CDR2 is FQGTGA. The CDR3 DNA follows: TGTGCCAGCAGCCACCCCCGGGGGGGAGCGAACACCGGGGAGCTGTTTTTT. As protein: CASSHPRGGANTGELFF.

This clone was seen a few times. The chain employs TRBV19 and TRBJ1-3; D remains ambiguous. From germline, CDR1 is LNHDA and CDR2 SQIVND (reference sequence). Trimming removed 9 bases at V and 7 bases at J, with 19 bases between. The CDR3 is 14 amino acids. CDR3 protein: CASRLNSEGNTIYF. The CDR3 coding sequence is TGTGCCAGCCGTCTTAACAGTGAAGGCAACACCATATATTTT.

The CDR3 spells CASSPSPGGKEKLFF. For the CDR3, the DNA is TGTGCCAGCAGCCCGAGCCCAGGAGGTAAAGAAAAACTGTTTTTT. The chain links TRBV5-4 to TRBJ1-4, with D unresolved. The CDR3 runs to 15 residues. CDR1 SGHNT and CDR2 YYREEE come from the germline V gene (reference sequence). The V end was cut by 4 bases, the J end by 8 bases, with 18 bases between.

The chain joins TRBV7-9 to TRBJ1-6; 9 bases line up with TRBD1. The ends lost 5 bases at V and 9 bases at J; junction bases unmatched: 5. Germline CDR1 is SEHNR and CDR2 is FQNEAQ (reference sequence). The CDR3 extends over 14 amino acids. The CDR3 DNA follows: TGTGCCAGCAGCACCGGACAGGGGAGTTCACCCCTCCACTTT. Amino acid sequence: CASSTGQGSSPLHF.

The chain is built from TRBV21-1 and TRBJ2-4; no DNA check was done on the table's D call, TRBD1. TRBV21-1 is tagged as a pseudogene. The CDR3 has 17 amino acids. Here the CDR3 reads CASSKEPGRTAKNIQYF. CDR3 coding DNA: TGTGCCAGCAGCAAAGAGCCAGGGCGGACAGCCAAAAACATTCAGTACTTC.

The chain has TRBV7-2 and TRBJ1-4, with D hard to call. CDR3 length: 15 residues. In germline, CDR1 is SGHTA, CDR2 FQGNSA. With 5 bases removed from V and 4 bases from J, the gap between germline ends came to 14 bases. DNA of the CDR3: TGTGCCAGCAGCCCGGTCGGGGAGGTTAATGAAAAACTGTTTTTT. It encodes CASSPVGEVNEKLFF. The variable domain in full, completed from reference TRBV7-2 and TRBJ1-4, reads GAGVSQSPSNKVTEKGKDVELRCDPISGHTALYWYRQSLGQGLEFLIYFQGNSAPDKSGLPSDRFSAERTGGSVSTLTIQRTQQEDSAVYLCASSPVGEVNEKLFFGSGTQLSVL.

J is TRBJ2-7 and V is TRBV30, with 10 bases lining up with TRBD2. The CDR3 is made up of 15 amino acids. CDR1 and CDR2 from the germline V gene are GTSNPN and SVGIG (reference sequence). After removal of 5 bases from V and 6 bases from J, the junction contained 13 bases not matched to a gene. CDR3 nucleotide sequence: TGTGCCTGGTCTCGATTAAGGGTAGCGGGAGGCGAGCAGTACTTC. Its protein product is CAWSRLRVAGGEQYF.

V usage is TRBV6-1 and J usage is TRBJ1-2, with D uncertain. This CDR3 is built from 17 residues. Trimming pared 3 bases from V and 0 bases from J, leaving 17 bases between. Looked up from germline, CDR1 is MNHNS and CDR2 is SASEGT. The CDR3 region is CASSDVMGVTTNYGYTF. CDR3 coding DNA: TGTGCCAGCAGTGATGTGATGGGAGTGACTACTAACTATGGCTACACCTTC.